This record looks at one T cell receptor beta chain sequence and its context. Antigen: not known. The amount of total RNA extracted per sample was at least 5 micrograms. Trimming removed 5 bases from V and 2 bases from J; junction bases left unmatched: 6. Germline values: CDR1 SGHAT, CDR2 FQNNGV. CDR3 length: 16 amino acids. The data were taken from a study of blood T cells in healthy people across ages. Regarding the study as a whole: Diversity estimates drawn from one million T cells were deemed underestimates.

Primed by a sample-barcoded 5' primer and a J-beta primer mix, a second PCR proceeded for about 6 to 11 cycles. TCRdb re-called the 5' RACE reads with MiXCR, one entry per CDR3 protein. Among 800,000 to 950,000 distinct CDR3 sequences listed, roughly 28% were seen once. These records were also assigned to another study, of T cells of mothers and their children. This second study says: The study recruited a few healthy Caucasian mothers and their six children as donors. Mothers gave over 10 million TCR beta CDR3 reads each, and children around 3 million each.

This clonotype was sampled from a woman in her thirties or forties in good health. The V call is TRBV11-2, the J call TRBJ2-2; TRBD1 matches 9 bases. Sequences were obtained from blood. CDR3 sequence: CASSPWTGVNTGELFF. The CDR3 DNA is TGTGCCAGCAGCCCTTGGACAGGGGTTAACACCGGGGAGCTGTTTTTT. The whole variable domain, filled in from reference TRBV11-2 and TRBJ2-2, reads EAGVAQSPRYKIIEKRQSVAFWCNPISGHATLYWYQQILGQGPKLLIQFQNNGVVDDSQLPKDRFSAERLKGVDSTLKIQPAKLEDSAVYLCASSPWTGVNTGELFFGEGSRLTVL.